The T cell receptor (beta chain) described here comes from a study of T cell clones after liver transplantation. Germline V gives CDR1 LNHNV, CDR2 YYDKDF (reference sequence). The trim removed 0 bases at V and 2 bases at J, leaving 6 bases unmatched. CDR3 length equals 17 residues. Some clones are missing from TCRdb's copy, which holds only in-frame ones; the method was immunoSEQ multiplex PCR. The repertoire holds tens of thousands of clones, with about 71% as singletons. The clonotype was recovered from a human patient who received a liver transplant. The graft donor may account for some of the T cells. The J gene is TRBJ2-3, the V gene TRBV15; 9 bases map to TRBD1. This specimen was CD4+ T cells from blood, taken at the roughly 16-month timepoint. The CDR3 DNA reads TGTGCCACCAGCAGAGATCCCAGGACAGGGGACACAGATACGCAGTATTTT. Its protein product is CATSRDPRTGDTDTQYF.